Given below is one TCR beta chain in context. Its matching antigen is unknown. The CDR3 sequence is 14 residues long. Germline values: CDR1 LNHDA, CDR2 SQIVND (reference sequence). Trimming removed 3 bases at V and 3 bases at J, with 9 bases between. Researchers ran the PCR with 60 Vbeta and 13 Jbeta primers. Sequencing used immunoSEQ multiplex PCR; TCRdb keeps in-frame clones, though not all of them. The data hold under 150,000 clones, with about three quarters observed a single time. This record comes from a study of cytomegalovirus exposure and HLA in healthy donors. Study outcomes and limitations: Common viral pathogens were later found to be apparently linked to several of the most significant clusters.

The receptor's source is a man aged 40-49 years in good health and CMV-seropositive. This chain uses TRBV19 with TRBJ2-1; weak D call: TRBD1 (5 bases). Source material: PBMCs. The CDR3 sequence: CASSISQGYNEQFF. The CDR3, as DNA: TGTGCCAGTAGTATCTCCCAGGGCTACAATGAGCAGTTCTTC. The full variable domain, completed using reference TRBV19 and TRBJ2-1, is DGGITQSPKYLFRKEGQNVTLSCEQNLNHDAMYWYRQDPGQGLRLIYYSQIVNDFQKGDIAEGYSVSREKKESFPLTVTSAQKNPTAFYLCASSISQGYNEQFFGPGTRLTVL.